The source of this TCR beta chain is a study of CD8 T cells in Susac syndrome. Reverse transcription of roughly 0.5 to 1 ug RNA was performed with random hexamers. TCRdb passed the immunoSEQ multiplex PCR reads through MiXCR, listing each CDR3 protein once. The repertoire holds approximately 150,000 distinct CDR3 sequences, around 94% seen once, with 0.075% to 0.09% in the top ten. Germline trimming cut 6 bases from V and 2 bases from J; bases unmatched to any gene: 7. CDR1 and CDR2 (germline): DFQATT, SNEGSKA (reference sequence). The CDR3 has 15 residues. The chain uses TRBV20-1 and TRBJ2-6, with 7 bases aligning to TRBD1. The sample comprised CD4+ T cells from PBMCs. The source of this sequence is a human donor in good health. The CDR3, as DNA: TGCAGTGCCAAACACAGGGGAGCTGGGGCCAACGTCCTGACTTTC. This codes for CSAKHRGAGANVLTF.